This T cell receptor (beta chain) was obtained from a study of T cell repertoires in cytomegalovirus infection. Study background: Public TCR beta signatures marked donors with CMV infection and the matching HLA.

A single record per CDR3 protein comes from TCRdb applying MiXCR to the reads. The top ten hold around 15% of the sample, which has 250,000 or so distinct CDR3 sequences, approximately 9.2% seen once. Concerning this clonotype itself: Its target is unknown.

V was trimmed by 5 bases and J by 0 bases, leaving 10 bases between them. The CDR3 length is 15 residues. The germline V gene encodes CDR1 MNHEY and CDR2 SVGEGT. Notes on the study in general: Dominant in the ex vivo response were TCR beta clonotypes restricted by HLA-C and specific for CMV. CMV carriers having the relevant HLA were flagged by cumulative public TCR beta family frequency.

The receptor was derived from a human donor in good health (CMV status not recorded). Some clones in this sample may be carry-over from other donors' samples. The chain carries TRBV6-2 or TRBV6-3 and TRBJ2-2; TRBD1 might be the D (6 bases). Source material: PBMCs. CDR3 bases: TGTGCCAGCAGTCCTACAGGGTCGAACACCGGGGAGCTGTTTTTT. This encodes CASSPTGSNTGELFF.